This record covers a single T cell receptor beta chain. Its target is not known. The data were obtained in a study of identical twins. A universal primer site arose from template switching, and cDNA bore unique molecular identifiers. MiXCR was run by TCRdb on the 5' RACE reads, yielding one entry per CDR3 protein. The sample includes fewer than 550,000 distinct CDR3 sequences, roughly 15% of them seen just once. Study-wide points: The study based its conclusions on cross-sectional statistical analysis and did not follow the same donors.

Healthy Caucasian donors formed the entire cohort. CDR3 length equals 18 residues. Trimming pared 0 bases from V and 5 bases from J, leaving 17 bases between. The V gene's germline CDR1 is MNHEY and CDR2 SVGAGI. A further study also used this sample, focusing on yellow fever vaccine responses in identical twins.

The rearrangement uses TRBV6-5 and TRBJ2-6; D is undetermined. Sample: CD4+ T cells sorted from blood. The sequence came from a young woman in good health. The CDR3 loop reads CASSYSVRVGAWANVLTF. The CDR3, as DNA: TGTGCCAGCAGTTACTCGGTTAGGGTTGGCGCTTGGGCCAACGTCCTGACTTTC.